These 29 T cell receptor beta chains originate from one sample sequenced in a study of regulatory T cells in long-lasting Graves disease. Investigators prepared the TCR beta libraries by applying iRepertoire HTBI primers and Arm-PCR of CDR3 regions. MiXCR, applied by TCRdb to the multiplex PCR reads, yields one record per CDR3 protein. The table records roughly 470,000 distinct CDR3 sequences, less than 25% of them present only once. The time point here: persistent/refractory GD, antithyroid drugs over 5 years with positive TRAb. There was RNA extracted from PBMCs, and the TCR library was made from it. The sample in question was peripheral blood mononuclear cells (PBMCs), obtained when the disease was refractory, from a patient treated with antithyroid drugs. These receptors were taken from a female donor with Graves disease.

V is TRBV19 and J is TRBJ1-1; a weak D match, TRBD1 (5 bases). CDR3 length: 14 residues. The germline CDR1 and CDR2 sequences are LNHDA and SQIVND (reference sequence). V lost 2 bases to trimming and J lost 1 base, with 8 bases between them. CDR3 coding DNA: TGTGCCAGTAGTATATATGGGGGGAACACTGAAGCTTTCTTT. Protein product: CASSIYGGNTEAFF. The full variable domain, with the rest looked up from reference TRBV19 and TRBJ1-1, is DGGITQSPKYLFRKEGQNVTLSCEQNLNHDAMYWYRQDPGQGLRLIYYSQIVNDFQKGDIAEGYSVSREKKESFPLTVTSAQKNPTAFYLCASSIYGGNTEAFFGQGTRLTVV.

This clonotype was seen ten or more times. The chain recombines TRBV6-2 or TRBV6-3 with TRBJ2-5; D is tentatively TRBD1 or TRBD2 (5 bases each). Germline V gene sequence: CDR1 MNHEY, CDR2 SVGEGT. The CDR3 is made up of 13 amino acids. Between the trimmed V and J ends, which lost 6 bases and 3 bases, there was a span of 11 bases. CDR3 protein: CASRRWGKETQYF. CDR3 nucleotides: TGTGCCAGCAGGAGATGGGGGAAAGAGACCCAGTACTTC.

In its sample, this clonotype was seen a few times. The chain employs TRBV28 and TRBJ1-4; a weak D match, TRBD1 (6 bases). Germline CDR1 and CDR2: MDHEN and SYDVKM. The V end lost 5 bases, the J end lost 6 bases, and 16 bases lay between the germline ends. The CDR3 spans 15 residues. The CDR3 sequence is CASSQLGGGHEKLFF. As DNA, the CDR3 is TGTGCCAGCAGTCAGCTAGGGGGAGGCCATGAAAAACTGTTTTTT.

This clonotype was picked up many times. The chain's CDR3 is CASSYYRGSNNQPQHF. CDR3 bases: TGTGCCAGCAGTTACTACAGGGGTAGTAACAATCAGCCCCAGCATTTT. V gene TRBV6-2 or TRBV6-3 combines with J gene TRBJ1-5, with 7 bases that match TRBD1. Unmatched junction bases numbered 6, after V lost 1 base and J lost 3 bases. This CDR3 is 16 amino acids long. CDR1 MNHEY and CDR2 SVGEGT come from the germline V gene.

This clonotype was picked up many times. This chain joins TRBV12-3 or TRBV12-4 and TRBJ1-2; possibly TRBD1 for D (6 bases). The CDR3 runs 13 residues. The ends were cut back, 6 bases at V and 3 bases at J, with 11 bases in the middle. The CDR3 is CASSLDRDYGYTF. CDR3 DNA: TGTGCCAGCAGCTTGGACAGAGACTATGGCTACACCTTC.

This clonotype was picked up many times. V usage is TRBV11-2 and J usage is TRBJ2-6; 7 bases line up with TRBD2. In germline, CDR1 is SGHAT, CDR2 FQNNGV. Germline trimming cut 0 bases from V and 3 bases from J; bases unmatched to any gene: 11. There are 19 residues in the CDR3. CDR3 protein: CASSLDGSSGVLGANVLTF. The CDR3 nucleotides are TGTGCCAGCAGCTTAGATGGGTCTAGCGGAGTGCTTGGGGCCAACGTCCTGACTTTC.

The CDR3: CASSVVSNYGYTF. The DNA of the CDR3 is TGTGCCAGCAGCGTAGTTAGCAACTATGGCTACACCTTC. This sequence joins TRBV9 and TRBJ1-2; D gene unclear. The CDR3 has 13 residues. The germline V gene encodes CDR1 SGDLS and CDR2 YYNGEE. The V gene lost 0 bases and the J gene lost 2 bases, with 5 bases spanning the gap.

On this clonotype: This may be a read error, as it is one base from a much larger clone. The gene calls are TRBV6-2 or TRBV6-3 and TRBJ1-6, with 10 bases aligning to TRBD1. Germline V gives CDR1 MNHEY, CDR2 SVGEGT. The junction had 7 bases not matched to a gene; V was cut back by 6 bases and J by 11 bases. The length of the CDR3 is 14 residues. CDR3 nucleotide sequence: TGTGCCAGCAGCCAGGGACAGGGGTATCCACCCCTCCACTTT. Amino acids: CASSQGQGYPPLHF.

This clonotype was seen repeatedly, ten times or more. V gene TRBV24-1 combines with J gene TRBJ2-5; no clear D. The CDR3 is 13 residues long. Germline lookup yields CDR1 KGHDR and CDR2 SFDVKD. The V gene lost 6 bases and the J gene lost 0 bases, with 7 bases spanning the gap. The CDR3 nucleotides are TGTGCCACCAGTCTTCGGGACCAAGAGACCCAGTACTTC. It specifies CATSLRDQETQYF.

This clonotype came up many times. The V gene is TRBV6-1, the J gene TRBJ1-1; the D gene is possibly TRBD1 (5 bases). This CDR3 spans 15 amino acids. Germline CDR1 reads MNHNS; CDR2 reads SASEGT. Trimming cost V 7 bases and J 3 bases, with 18 bases left between them. The CDR3 sequence: CASIDPRGSDTEAFF. The CDR3 bases are TGTGCCAGCATCGACCCGAGGGGTTCGGACACTGAAGCTTTCTTT.

V gene TRBV24-1 combines with J gene TRBJ2-3; D might be TRBD1 (5 bases). This CDR3 spans 14 amino acids. Looked up from germline, CDR1 is KGHDR and CDR2 is SFDVKD. Trimming cost V 9 bases and J 2 bases, with 14 bases left between them. The CDR3 DNA sequence: TGTGCCACCTCACGGCAGGGAAACACAGATACGCAGTATTTT. Translated: CATSRQGNTDTQYF.

The chain employs TRBV7-2 and TRBJ2-7; 8 nucleotides match TRBD1. The germline gives CDR1 SGHTA, CDR2 FQGNSA. The CDR3 is 16 amino acids. J was trimmed by 3 bases and V by 2 bases; bases with no gene match: 9. CDR3 in amino acids: CASSLYPGTGHYEQYF. The CDR3 DNA follows: TGTGCCAGCAGCTTATACCCCGGGACAGGTCACTACGAGCAGTACTTC. Variable domain in full (rest from reference TRBV7-2 and TRBJ2-7): GAGVSQSPSNKVTEKGKDVELRCDPISGHTALYWYRQSLGQGLEFLIYFQGNSAPDKSGLPSDRFSAERTGGSVSTLTIQRTQQEDSAVYLCASSLYPGTGHYEQYFGPGTRLTVT.

The genes are TRBV20-1 and TRBJ1-1, with D possibly TRBD1 on 5 matching bases. This CDR3 is 15 amino acids long. CDR1 is DFQATT and CDR2 is SNEGSKA in the germline V gene (reference sequence). Trimming removed 3 bases at V and 8 bases at J, with 22 bases between. The CDR3 DNA sequence: TGCAGTGCTAGCAGGTTCGAGTATGGGGCTAAGGAAGCTTTCTTT. Protein sequence: CSASRFEYGAKEAFF.

This chain joins TRBV30 and TRBJ1-2; unclear D gene. Per the germline V gene, CDR1 is GTSNPN and CDR2 is SVGIG (reference sequence). The CDR3 spans 12 residues. Trimming left V 4 bases short and J 5 bases short, with 11 bases between. The CDR3 sequence: CAWTNHEYGYTF. The CDR3 region has the DNA TGTGCCTGGACCAACCACGAATATGGCTACACCTTC.

The rearrangement joins TRBV5-4 to TRBJ2-7; no definite D call. Per germline, CDR1 SGHNT and CDR2 YYREEE (reference sequence). The CDR3 contains 14 residues. V lost 3 bases and J 0 bases, leaving 10 bases between the germline ends. The CDR3 spells CASSSDTSSYEQYF. The CDR3 nucleotides are TGTGCCAGCAGCTCTGACACATCCTCCTACGAGCAGTACTTC.

A few counts support this clonotype. The J gene is TRBJ1-2, the V gene TRBV4-3, with D hard to call. Trimming took off 0 bases at V and 3 bases at J, with 14 bases between the two ends. CDR3 length: 16 amino acids. CDR1 is LGHNA, CDR2 YSLEER, per germline. The CDR3 sequence is CASSQDHLRDHYGYTF. CDR3 bases: TGCGCCAGCAGCCAAGATCATCTGAGAGACCACTATGGCTACACCTTC.

The chain has TRBV24-1 and TRBJ2-7, with TRBD1 matching over 10 bases. V was pared by 2 bases and J by 2 bases, with 5 bases of the junction left unmatched. Germline lookup yields CDR1 KGHDR and CDR2 SFDVKD. This CDR3 contains 16 residues. CDR3 sequence: CATSDSTGTGAYEQYF. The CDR3 bases are TGTGCCACCAGTGATTCCACCGGGACAGGGGCCTACGAGCAGTACTTC.

In its sample, this clonotype was seen a few times. The chain recombines TRBV6-5 with TRBJ1-4; D is ambiguous. Trimming removed 0 bases at V and 7 bases at J, with 9 bases between. The CDR3 extends over 14 amino acids. Germline CDR1 reads MNHEY; CDR2 reads SVGAGI. The CDR3 protein is CASSYSTVPEKLFF. Written as DNA, the CDR3 is TGTGCCAGCAGTTACTCGACGGTTCCTGAAAAACTGTTTTTT.

This clonotype has ten or more counts. J is TRBJ1-4 and V is TRBV28; D is unclear. In germline, CDR1 is MDHEN, CDR2 SYDVKM. CDR3 length equals 15 residues. The ends were cut back, 6 bases at V and 4 bases at J, with 15 bases in the middle. The CDR3 region is CASRPDPTINEKLFF. CDR3 sequence (DNA): TGTGCCAGCAGACCCGACCCAACAATTAATGAAAAACTGTTTTTT.

In its sample, this clonotype was seen a few times. This sequence joins TRBV18 and TRBJ1-3; D remains ambiguous. The CDR3 is 16 residues long. Germline V gene data show CDR1 as KGHSH and CDR2 as LQKENI. With 3 bases removed from V and 3 bases from J, the gap between germline ends came to 15 bases. DNA for the CDR3: TGTGCCAGCTCACCTTCGATGGGAGGGCGTGGAAACACCATATATTTT. As protein: CASSPSMGGRGNTIYF.

This clonotype was recorded many times. The rearrangement joins TRBV28 to TRBJ2-1; 8 nucleotides match TRBD2. Germline CDR1 is MDHEN and CDR2 is SYDVKM. The CDR3 is 15 amino acids. V dropped 6 bases and J dropped 8; count of bases not matched to a gene: 12. The CDR3 region has the DNA TGTGCCAGCAGGGAGCGGGAGAGGTACCATTATGAGCAGTTCTTC. It specifies CASRERERYHYEQFF.

In this sample, this clonotype turned up a few times. J is TRBJ1-4 and V is TRBV4-1, with TRBD1 as a possible D gene (6 bases). This CDR3 contains 17 residues. V lost 0 bases to trimming and J lost 8 bases, with 19 bases between them. Germline V lookup: CDR1 MGHRA, CDR2 YSYEKL. This CDR3 reads CASSQDPQGTLEEKLFF. Written as DNA, the CDR3 is TGCGCCAGCAGCCAAGATCCCCAGGGGACGTTGGAGGAAAAACTGTTTTTT.

This clonotype appeared a few times. The J gene is TRBJ1-1, the V gene TRBV30; the match to TRBD1 covers 7 bases. The ends lost 2 bases at V and 5 bases at J; junction bases unmatched: 8. The CDR3 extends over 14 amino acids. Germline loops: CDR1 GTSNPN, CDR2 SVGIG (reference sequence). In DNA form, the CDR3 reads TGTGCCTGGAGTAGAACAGGGGATAGGACTGAAGCTTTCTTT. Translated: CAWSRTGDRTEAFF.

In this sample, this clonotype turned up many times. The J gene is TRBJ1-1, the V gene TRBV20-1; 7 nucleotides align to TRBD1. Germline V CDR1 and CDR2: DFQATT, SNEGSKA (reference sequence). V was clipped by 5 bases and J by 4 bases; unmatched bases: 10. The CDR3 spans 14 residues. The CDR3 DNA reads TGCAGTGCTCCTCGACAGGGCTGGGGCACTGAAGCTTTCTTT. This sequence encodes CSAPRQGWGTEAFF.

The chain couples TRBV7-8 to TRBJ2-2, with D tentatively TRBD1 (6 bases). V lost 5 bases and J lost 6, with 13 bases in between. The CDR3 spans 14 residues. Germline lookup yields CDR1 SGHVS and CDR2 FQNEAQ. Here the CDR3 reads CASSPGDRPGELFF. The CDR3 DNA is TGTGCCAGCAGCCCAGGAGACAGGCCCGGGGAGCTGTTTTTT.

The chain carries TRBV20-1 and TRBJ2-7; 7 bases are a match to TRBD1. The CDR3 is 13 amino acids. V gave up 6 bases and J gave up 7 bases; unmatched junction bases: 12. Germline V CDR1 and CDR2: DFQATT, SNEGSKA (reference sequence). The CDR3 DNA reads TGCAGTGCCCTCGACAGGGAATCGGGAGAGCAGTACTTC. Translating gives CSALDRESGEQYF.

V usage is TRBV7-9 and J usage is TRBJ1-1; the match to TRBD1 covers 9 bases. Germline CDR1 reads SEHNR; CDR2 reads FQNEAQ (reference sequence). V trimming: 4 bases; J trimming: 4 bases; junction bases outside the gene matches: 10. This CDR3 spans 16 amino acids. In DNA form, the CDR3 reads TGTGCCAGCAGCTCACCTGGACAGGGGATGAGCACTGAAGCTTTCTTT. It specifies CASSSPGQGMSTEAFF.

This clonotype occurred many times. The rearrangement joins TRBV18 to TRBJ1-2; no definite D call. V was clipped by 3 bases and J by 1 base, with 6 bases between them. Germline V gene data show CDR1 as KGHSH and CDR2 as LQKENI. The CDR3 runs to 13 residues. CDR3 sequence reads: CASSPSDNYGYTF. The CDR3 DNA reads TGTGCCAGCTCACCGAGTGATAACTATGGCTACACCTTC.

This clonotype was found a few times. The chain joins TRBV7-2 to TRBJ2-5; 8 bases agree with TRBD1. The germline gives CDR1 SGHTA, CDR2 FQGNSA. After removal of 5 bases from V and 2 bases from J, the junction contained 7 bases not matched to a gene. This CDR3 has 15 residues. In nucleotides, the CDR3 is TGTGCCAGCAGCCTTGGGACAGGTCAACAAGAGACCCAGTACTTC. This sequence encodes CASSLGTGQQETQYF.